Listed below are T cell receptor beta chains from one sample, sequenced in a study of blood T cell repertoires in COVID-19. Libraries were prepared by immunoSEQ multiplex PCR; TCRdb keeps only in-frame clonotypes and omits some of them. The sample has under 200,000 clones, almost 85% seen once. Sample: peripheral blood. These receptors all come from a man aged 18-30 years with active or convalescent COVID-19. Each CDR3 is given with its conserved first and last residue. The order of the fields is clone size, V gene, D gene, J gene, CDR3 DNA, CDR3 protein. D genes are given only for firm matches. Clone size is shown for a subset of rows, as once, few, many or a class of expanded clone.

-	TRBV9	TRBD1	TRBJ1-1	TGTGCCAGCAGCGTAGACGCAGGGGGCGAACCTGAAGCTTTCTTT	CASSVDAGGEPEAFF
-	TRBV6-5	TRBD2	TRBJ2-3	TGTGCCAGCAGGTCGGGGGGAGATACGCAGTATTTT	CASRSGGDTQYF
once	TRBV9	TRBD2	TRBJ2-2	TGTGCCAGCAGCTCGGGACTAGTGAACACCGGGGAGCTGTTTTTT	CASSSGLVNTGELFF
-	TRBV7-8	TRBD1	TRBJ1-1	TGTGCCAGCAGCGGACGGGACAGACACACTGAAGCTTTCTTT	CASSGRDRHTEAFF
once	TRBV11-1	-	TRBJ2-2	TGTGCCAGCAGCTTCCCCTTAGCGAACACCGGGGAGCTGTTTTTT	CASSFPLANTGELFF
-	TRBV28	TRBD2	TRBJ2-7	TGTGCCAGCAGTTTATTTGCGACTAGCGGTTCCTACGAGCAGTACTTC	CASSLFATSGSYEQYF
once	TRBV27	TRBD1	TRBJ1-2	TGTGCCAGCAGTTCTACCGGGACAGCCCCCTACACCTTC	CASSSTGTAPYTF
-	TRBV7-2	TRBD1	TRBJ2-7	TGTGCCAGCAGCTTAACCGGGACAGGGGTAGAGCAGTACTTC	CASSLTGTGVEQYF
-	TRBV7-2	-	TRBJ1-2	TGTGCCAGCAGCTTAGAAGTACAGAGCTATGGCTACACCTTC	CASSLEVQSYGYTF
-	TRBV19	TRBD2	TRBJ2-1	TGTGCCAGTAGTATGAAGACTAGCGGGGGATTCAGCAATGAGCAGTTCTTC	CASSMKTSGGFSNEQFF
-	TRBV2	TRBD2	TRBJ2-3	TGTGCCAGCAGTGTACCTAGCGGGGGGGTCTCCACAGATACGCAGTATTTT	CASSVPSGGVSTDTQYF
-	TRBV19	-	TRBJ1-2	TGTGCCAGTAGTATTGTGGAGGAAGGCTACACCTTC	CASSIVEEGYTF
-	TRBV10-3	TRBD2	TRBJ2-1	TGTGCCATCAGTGCAATCGGGGGGATCAATGAGCAGTTCTTC	CAISAIGGINEQFF
-	TRBV19	-	TRBJ1-2	TGTGCCAGTAGTATGACGCGGATAGCTAACTATGGCTACACCTTC	CASSMTRIANYGYTF
-	TRBV19	-	TRBJ1-5	TGTGCCAGTAGTATAGGTCGGGGGTTCGGCAATCAGCCCCAGCATTTT	CASSIGRGFGNQPQHF
once	TRBV12-5	TRBD1	TRBJ2-3	TGTGCTAGTGGCCCCCGGGACAGGGGTACAGATACGCAGTATTTT	CASGPRDRGTDTQYF
-	TRBV29-1	TRBD1	TRBJ2-5	TGCAGCGCCCGAAGGGGACAGGCCAGGACCCAGTACTTC	CSARRGQARTQYF
-	TRBV5-6	TRBD2	TRBJ2-3	TGTGCCAGCAGCTTGGGGACTAGCGGGAGGCAGTTAGATACGCAGTATTTT	CASSLGTSGRQLDTQYF
-	TRBV4-2	TRBD1	TRBJ1-3	TGTGCCAGCAGCCAAGAAGCGGGACAGGGGGGAAACACCATATATTTT	CASSQEAGQGGNTIYF
-	TRBV2	TRBD2	TRBJ2-2	TGTGCCAGCAAAACCGGCGGGGGGAACACCGGGGAGCTGTTTTTT	CASKTGGGNTGELFF
-	TRBV7-9	-	TRBJ1-4	TGTGCCAGCAGCTTGGCGGAACTTAATGAAAAACTGTTTTTT	CASSLAELNEKLFF
-	TRBV12-1	-	TRBJ1-2	TGTGCCAGCAGCTTTCATGTAAAGGACAGGGGAACTCCCCGAGTATATGGCTACACCTTC	CASSFHVKDRGTPRVYGYTF
-	TRBV18	-	TRBJ2-3	TGTGCCAGCTCACCAGGGGCAGGGGCCACAGATACGCAGTATTTT	CASSPGAGATDTQYF
few	TRBV6-5	-	TRBJ2-7	TGTGCCAGCAAAATAGGACAGCGCTACGAGCAGTACTTC	CASKIGQRYEQYF
-	TRBV18	TRBD1	TRBJ1-6	TGTGCCAGCTCACCTGCCGGACAGGGAAATTCACCCCTCCACTTT	CASSPAGQGNSPLHF
once	TRBV5-1	-	TRBJ2-5	TGCGCCAGCAGGGACAGCCCAGAGACCCAGTACTTC	CASRDSPETQYF
-	TRBV28	TRBD1	TRBJ2-7	TGTGCCAGCAGTAGTCCGGGACAGGGACCCTACGAGCAGTACTTC	CASSSPGQGPYEQYF
-	TRBV28	TRBD1	TRBJ2-7	TGTGCCAGCAGTCTCGGACAGACAGGGGTATACGAGCAGTACTTC	CASSLGQTGVYEQYF
-	TRBV18	TRBD1	TRBJ2-1	TGTGCCAGCTCATCGACTACAGGGGGTTGGAGTGAGCAGTTCTTC	CASSSTTGGWSEQFF
-	TRBV15	-	TRBJ1-2	TGTGCCACCAGCAGAGATGGGGCTAGGATTCAGGGCTACACCTTC	CATSRDGARIQGYTF
-	TRBV18	-	TRBJ1-5	TGTGCCAGCTCACCCGTGTCATCCAGTGGTTTCCAGCCCCAGCATTTT	CASSPVSSSGFQPQHF
-	TRBV3-1/TRBV3-2	TRBD2	TRBJ2-1	TGTGCCAGCAGCCAAGGGACTAGCGGGGAGGCCTTTGAGCAGTTCTTC	CASSQGTSGEAFEQFF
-	TRBV11-3	-	TRBJ2-5	TGTGCCAGCAGCGCGGGTAGCGGCGACTCAAGGACCCAGTACTTC	CASSAGSGDSRTQYF
few	TRBV6-6	-	TRBJ2-5	TGTGCCAGCAGTTACGGGGCGATTGGATTGAAGACCCAGTACTTC	CASSYGAIGLKTQYF
-	TRBV27	-	TRBJ1-4	TGTGCCAGCAGTCCGAGACAGGCTAATGAAAAACTGTTTTTT	CASSPRQANEKLFF
-	TRBV11-1	-	TRBJ2-1	TGTGCCAGCAGCACGCAGGGGTATGAGCAGTTCTTC	CASSTQGYEQFF
once	TRBV6-4	TRBD2	TRBJ2-7	TGTGCCAGCAGTGACCTACAGGCTAGCGGGAGTCTACACTTC	CASSDLQASGSLHF
-	TRBV4-2	TRBD1	TRBJ1-1	TGTGCCAGCAGCATGAATCCGACAGGGCTGAACACTGAAGCTTTCTTT	CASSMNPTGLNTEAFF
few	TRBV7-2	-	TRBJ2-2	TGTGCCAGCAGCTTAGACAGAGCGGGCACCGGGGAGCTGTTTTTT	CASSLDRAGTGELFF
-	TRBV4-1	-	TRBJ2-7	TGCGCCAGCAGCCATTTTACAGGGACCAAACCCTACGAGCAGTACTTC	CASSHFTGTKPYEQYF
-	TRBV29-1	TRBD1	TRBJ1-1	TGCAGCGTTGTAAAGGACAGGGGGCGGAACACTGAAGCTTTCTTT	CSVVKDRGRNTEAFF
-	TRBV18	TRBD1	TRBJ2-3	TGTGCCAGCTCAAAGGGACAGGGGTCAGATACGCAGTATTTT	CASSKGQGSDTQYF
-	TRBV15	TRBD1	TRBJ2-5	TGTGCCACCAGCAGTCCGGGACAGGGTTACATAGAGACCCAGTACTTC	CATSSPGQGYIETQYF
-	TRBV7-9	TRBD2	TRBJ2-5	TGTGCCAGCAGCTATTCCGGGACTAGCGTCCAAGAGACCCAGTACTTC	CASSYSGTSVQETQYF
-	TRBV18	-	TRBJ2-3	TGTGCCAGCTCACCGAGAACCCAGGGGAATACGCAGTATTTT	CASSPRTQGNTQYF
-	TRBV6-5	TRBD1	TRBJ2-7	TGTGCCAGCCGAACTACAGGGGAACGGAACGAGCAGTACTTC	CASRTTGERNEQYF
few	TRBV6-1	TRBD1	TRBJ1-6	TGTGCCAGCAGTGATCGGAGGACAGGCTATAATTCACCCCTCCACTTT	CASSDRRTGYNSPLHF
-	TRBV7-2	TRBD2	TRBJ2-3	TGTGCCAGCAGCGCGGGACTAGCGGCCTCCACAGATACGCAGTATTTT	CASSAGLAASTDTQYF
few	TRBV30	TRBD1	TRBJ2-2	TGTGCCTGGTTTGGGGGACAGGGCAGAACCGGGGAGCTGTTTTTT	CAWFGGQGRTGELFF
once	TRBV5-4	-	TRBJ2-2	TGTGCCAGCAGCCGTTTTAGCCAGGGAAAGGCCGGGGAGCTGTTTTTT	CASSRFSQGKAGELFF
-	TRBV9	-	TRBJ1-2	TGTGCCAGCAGCGTAGAACAGGTCCACGGCGGTGGCTACACCTTC	CASSVEQVHGGGYTF
-	TRBV10-2	-	TRBJ2-7	TGCGCCAGCGGAGTTTCACTAACCTACGAGCAGTACTTC	CASGVSLTYEQYF
-	TRBV6-5	-	TRBJ1-4	TGTGCCAGCAGTTACGGGGCCCATCGGGGGGATGAAAAACTGTTTTTT	CASSYGAHRGDEKLFF
-	TRBV28	TRBD1	TRBJ1-6	TGTGCCAGCAGTTCCAACAGGGGTTCACCCCTCCACTTT	CASSSNRGSPLHF
many	TRBV6-1	-	TRBJ1-5	TGTGCCAGCAGTGAACAGGGTGAAGGGAATCAGCCCCAGCATTTT	CASSEQGEGNQPQHF
-	TRBV2	-	TRBJ2-3	TGTGCCAGCATTCAGGGGTCTACTAGCACAGATACGCAGTATTTT	CASIQGSTSTDTQYF
once	TRBV6-5	TRBD1	TRBJ2-5	TGTGCCAGCAGTTCAAACAGGGGGCTCACGGAGACCCAGTACTTC	CASSSNRGLTETQYF